The 19 T cell receptor beta chains given below trace back to one sample, sequenced in a study of T-cell reconstitution after alpha-beta-depleted transplantation in children. Unique molecular identifiers were built into the TCRbeta library. TCRdb re-called the PCR reads with MiXCR, one entry per CDR3 protein. This sample yields around 140,000 distinct CDR3 sequences, of which about 8.8% are seen a single time; over 15% belongs to the top ten. The sample in question was PBMCs, mostly from graft donor cells, obtained 180 days after TCRalphabeta/CD19-depleted stem cell transplant. The receptors stem from a female patient between 2 and 10 years old who had a stem cell transplant for congenital amegakaryocytic thrombocytopenia, so the T cells may come from the graft donor.

On this clonotype: This may arise from a read error, as a much more abundant clone is one base away. This chain links TRBV6-2 or TRBV6-3 with TRBJ2-7; D may be TRBD2 (6 bases). Germline CDR1 MNHEY, CDR2 SVGEGT. This CDR3 spans 13 amino acids. The CDR3 DNA is TGTCCCAGCAGTTCCGGGGGAGTCTACGAGCAGTACTTC. This sequence encodes CPSSSGGVYEQYF.

This clonotype was seen only a few times. The junction shows a germline mismatch at one end, possibly a read error. The chain joins TRBV12-3 or TRBV12-4 to TRBJ2-7, with a tentative D call TRBD2 (5 bases). The length of the CDR3 is 14 residues. CDR3 in amino acids: CASSLAGRLREQYF. The CDR3 nucleotides read TGTGCCAGCAGTCTAGCAGGACGGCTACGGGAGCAGTACTTC.

The chain employs TRBV7-2 and TRBJ2-1; D gene unclear. Germline assignment: CDR1 SGHTA and CDR2 FQGNSA. The CDR3 sequence is 12 residues long. With 4 bases removed from V and 9 bases from J, the gap between germline ends came to 10 bases. The CDR3 loop reads CASSSTAGEQFF. Here the CDR3 DNA reads TGTGCCAGCAGCTCCACAGCCGGTGAGCAGTTCTTC.

This clonotype was found many times. The chain combines TRBV28 with TRBJ1-5; D gene ambiguous. The CDR3 totals 16 residues. V lost 1 base and J lost 0, with 10 bases in between. Germline CDR1 reads MDHEN; CDR2 reads SYDVKM. CDR3 residues: CASSLYAPYSNQPQHF. CDR3 bases: TGTGCCAGCAGTTTATATGCACCGTATAGCAATCAGCCCCAGCATTTT.

This clonotype was counted many times. The chain uses TRBV7-9 and TRBJ1-1; D is possibly TRBD1 (5 bases). The CDR3 loop spans 14 amino acids. Germline CDR1 is SEHNR and CDR2 is FQNEAQ (reference sequence). V was clipped by 0 bases and J by 8 bases, with 13 bases between them. CDR3: CASSLAAGAEEAFF. The CDR3 DNA is TGTGCCAGCAGCTTAGCGGCCGGGGCGGAGGAAGCTTTCTTT.

There are many counts of this clonotype. The genes are TRBV11-2 and TRBJ2-5, with D maybe TRBD1 (5 bases). This CDR3 is built from 14 residues. The germline V gene encodes CDR1 SGHAT and CDR2 FQNNGV. The germline V and J ends were trimmed by 6 bases and 5 bases, with 16 bases remaining between them. The DNA for the CDR3 is TGTGCCAGCAGTCACTTCGGCAGGGCGGAGACCCAGTACTTC. Amino acid sequence: CASSHFGRAETQYF. The full variable domain, with the rest looked up from reference TRBV11-2 and TRBJ2-5, is EAGVAQSPRYKIIEKRQSVAFWCNPISGHATLYWYQQILGQGPKLLIQFQNNGVVDDSQLPKDRFSAERLKGVDSTLKIQPAKLEDSAVYLCASSHFGRAETQYFGPGTRLLVL.

This clonotype has at least ten counts. The rearrangement links TRBV12-3 or TRBV12-4 to TRBJ2-3; D unresolved. There are 14 residues in the CDR3. Trimming took 6 bases from V and 2 from J, leaving 12 bases between them. The CDR3 reads CASRASAFTDTQYF. CDR3 DNA: TGTGCCAGCAGGGCCTCAGCGTTCACAGATACGCAGTATTTT.

This clonotype was found a few times. This chain uses TRBV9 with TRBJ2-3; D may match TRBD1 or TRBD2 (5 bases each). CDR1 and CDR2 (germline): SGDLS, YYNGEE. The CDR3 loop spans 13 amino acids. Trimming took 0 bases from V and 6 from J, leaving 8 bases between them. The CDR3 sequence is CASSVGWGDTQYF. The CDR3 nucleotides are TGTGCCAGCAGCGTAGGGTGGGGGGATACGCAGTATTTT.

This clonotype was detected a few times. This chain connects TRBV20-1 to TRBJ2-7, with 7 bases fitting TRBD2. Germline lookup yields CDR1 DFQATT and CDR2 SNEGSKA (reference sequence). V lost 6 bases, J lost 4 bases, and 12 bases stayed unmatched. This CDR3 has 14 residues. The CDR3 coding sequence is TGCAGTGCACGCTTAGACAGCGGGATTTACGAGCAGTACTTC. Protein product: CSARLDSGIYEQYF.

In its sample, this clonotype was seen many times. One end of the junction is discordant with germline, which a read error may explain. The chain couples TRBV20-1 to TRBJ1-1; D perhaps matches TRBD1 (5 bases). Per the germline V gene, CDR1 is DFQATT and CDR2 is SNEGSKA (reference sequence). The CDR3 is 12 residues long. CDR3 amino acids: CSGRGQNTEAFF. The CDR3 DNA follows: TGCAGTGGTAGAGGACAGAACACTGAAGCTTTCTTT.

This clonotype was picked up many times. The chain is built from TRBV5-1 and TRBJ1-4; D may be TRBD1 (5 bases). Germline V gene data show CDR1 as SGHRS and CDR2 as YFSETQ. The CDR3 spans 14 residues. Trimming pared 7 bases from V and 1 base from J, leaving 11 bases between. CDR3 residues: CASRDSVTNEKLFF. CDR3 DNA sequence: TGCGCCAGCCGCGACAGCGTAACTAATGAAAAACTGTTTTTT.

This clonotype was seen many times. The CDR3 DNA is TGTGCCAGCAGTTGGGACCCTCCCATTCAGCCCCAGCATTTT. It specifies CASSWDPPIQPQHF. The chain is built from TRBV12-3 or TRBV12-4 and TRBJ1-5, with D maybe TRBD1 (5 bases). The CDR3 extends over 14 amino acids. Trimming shortened V by 4 bases and J by 6 bases, and 13 bases separated the two germline ends.

On this clonotype: A much more abundant neighbour one base away suggests this may be a read error. The CDR3 does not close with the conserved phenylalanine or tryptophan, likely indicating a read error. The chain combines TRBV29-1 with TRBJ2-7; D gene ambiguous. V lost 5 bases, J lost 4 bases, and 6 bases lay in between. CDR1 and CDR2 (germline): SQVTM, ANQGSEA. This CDR3 is built from 10 residues. CDR3 nucleotides: TGCAGCGTTTTGGATTACGAGCAGTACTCC. It codes for CSVLDYEQYS.

This clonotype showed up many times. This chain connects TRBV20-1 to TRBJ2-7; a possible D gene is TRBD1 (6 bases). The V end lost 7 bases, the J end lost 3 bases, and 19 bases lay between the germline ends. This CDR3 has 14 residues. Germline CDR1 is DFQATT and CDR2 is SNEGSKA (reference sequence). The CDR3 reads CSGAGAPVDYEQYF. DNA of the CDR3: TGCAGTGGGGCAGGGGCACCGGTGGACTACGAGCAGTACTTC.

This clonotype was observed many times. V and J are TRBV29-1 and TRBJ2-3, with D perhaps matching TRBD1 or TRBD2 (5 bases each). The germline gives CDR1 SQVTM, CDR2 ANQGSEA. V was shortened by 2 bases and J by 0 bases, with 9 bases between the two germline ends. The CDR3 length is 14 residues. As DNA, the CDR3 is TGCAGCGTTGAACCGGGGCTTAGCACAGATACGCAGTATTTT. Encoded protein: CSVEPGLSTDTQYF.

This clonotype has ten or more counts. The chain links TRBV7-2 to TRBJ2-3; D call uncertain. The V end lost 0 bases, the J end lost 3 bases, and 4 bases lay between the germline ends. Germline loops: CDR1 SGHTA, CDR2 FQGNSA. The CDR3 runs to 13 residues. CDR3 region: CASSLARTDTQYF. The DNA for the CDR3 is TGTGCCAGCAGCTTAGCTCGTACAGATACGCAGTATTTT.

The V and J genes are TRBV5-5 and TRBJ1-2; tentatively, D is TRBD1 (6 bases). This CDR3 contains 13 residues. Germline values: CDR1 SGHKS, CDR2 YYEKEE (reference sequence). Between the trimmed V and J ends, which lost 1 base and 6 bases, there was a span of 10 bases. The CDR3 loop is CASSLSQGNGYTF. The CDR3 bases are TGTGCCAGCAGCTTGTCACAGGGTAATGGCTACACCTTC. Variable domain in full (rest from reference TRBV5-5 and TRBJ1-2): DAGVTQSPTHLIKTRGQQVTLRCSPISGHKSVSWYQQVLGQGPQFIFQYYEKEERGRGNFPDRFSARQFPNYSSELNVNALLLGDSALYLCASSLSQGNGYTFGSGTRLTVV.

This clonotype came up many times. V usage is TRBV20-1 and J usage is TRBJ2-5; 11 bases map to TRBD2. Trimming at V came to 6 bases and at J to 5 bases, leaving 8 bases not matched to a gene. The CDR3 contains 14 residues. CDR1 is DFQATT, CDR2 SNEGSKA, per germline (reference sequence). In DNA, the CDR3 is TGCAGTGCACCTCGACTAGCGGGGTTGGAGACCCAGTACTTC. Protein product: CSAPRLAGLETQYF.

The rearrangement uses TRBV6-1 and TRBJ2-2, with D possibly being TRBD2 (5 bases). Per germline, CDR1 MNHNS and CDR2 SASEGT. The CDR3 loop spans 14 amino acids. Trimming removed 1 base from V and 7 bases from J, with 10 bases in between. CDR3 sequence reads: CASSEVGIYGELFF. CDR3 nucleotide sequence: TGTGCCAGCAGTGAAGTCGGGATATACGGGGAGCTGTTTTTT.